This T cell receptor (beta chain) came from a study of neurological immune-mediated disorders. From germline, CDR1 is LGHNA and CDR2 YSLEER. The CDR3 covers 13 residues. Between the trimmed V and J ends, which lost 0 bases and 8 bases, there was a span of 9 bases. The cDNA was generated by 5'RACE with 10-nucleotide random UMIs. A single record per CDR3 protein comes from TCRdb applying MiXCR to the 5' RACE reads. Counted here are approximately 49,000 distinct CDR3 sequences, 9% to 10% occurring once; the ten biggest clones make up under 2%. Findings and caveats of the study: In HTLV-1-associated myelopathy, TCR clonal expansion was greatest, whereas multiple sclerosis had the least, falling below healthy controls. None of the CDR3 amino acid sequences of expanded clones recurred across subjects, suggesting private repertoires in all groups.

The time point is: longitudinal time-point 1 (baseline). This clonotype has a count of ten or more. Its target is not known. This TCR was sampled from a woman in her thirties or forties in good health. Sequencing used PBMCs. The genes are TRBV4-3 and TRBJ2-3; TRBD1 is a possible D gene (6 bases). CDR3 sequence (DNA): TGCGCCAGCAGCCAAGAGACAGGAGGTACGCAGTATTTT. Translating it yields CASSQETGGTQYF.